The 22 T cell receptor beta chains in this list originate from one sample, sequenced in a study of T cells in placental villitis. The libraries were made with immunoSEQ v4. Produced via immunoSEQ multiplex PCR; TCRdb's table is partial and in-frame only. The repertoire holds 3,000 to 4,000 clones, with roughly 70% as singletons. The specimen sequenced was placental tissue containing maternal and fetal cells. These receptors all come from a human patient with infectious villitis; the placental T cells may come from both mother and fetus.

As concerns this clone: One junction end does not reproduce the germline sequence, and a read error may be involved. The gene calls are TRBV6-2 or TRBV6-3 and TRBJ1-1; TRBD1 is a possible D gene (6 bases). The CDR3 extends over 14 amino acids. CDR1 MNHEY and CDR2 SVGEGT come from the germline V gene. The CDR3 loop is CASSDPDSNTEAFF. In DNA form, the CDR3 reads TGTGCTAGCAGTGACCCGGACAGTAACACTGAAGCTTTCTTT.

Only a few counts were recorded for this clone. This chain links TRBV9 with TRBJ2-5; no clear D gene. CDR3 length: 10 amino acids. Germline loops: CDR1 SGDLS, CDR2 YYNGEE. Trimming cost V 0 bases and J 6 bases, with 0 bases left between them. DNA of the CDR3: TGTGCCAGCAGCGTAGAGACCCAGTACTTC. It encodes CASSVETQYF.

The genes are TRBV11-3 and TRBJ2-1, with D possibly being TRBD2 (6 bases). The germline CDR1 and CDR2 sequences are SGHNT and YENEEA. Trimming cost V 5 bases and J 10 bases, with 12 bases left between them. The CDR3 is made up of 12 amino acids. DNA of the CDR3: TGTGCCAGCAGCCCCGGAGGGACGGAGCAGTTCTTC. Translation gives CASSPGGTEQFF.

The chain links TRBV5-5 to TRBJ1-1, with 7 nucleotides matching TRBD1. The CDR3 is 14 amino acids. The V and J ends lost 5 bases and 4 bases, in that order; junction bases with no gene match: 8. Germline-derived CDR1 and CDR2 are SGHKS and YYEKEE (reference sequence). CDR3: CASRFLTGTTEAFF. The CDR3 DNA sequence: TGTGCCAGCAGGTTTCTGACAGGGACCACTGAAGCTTTCTTT.

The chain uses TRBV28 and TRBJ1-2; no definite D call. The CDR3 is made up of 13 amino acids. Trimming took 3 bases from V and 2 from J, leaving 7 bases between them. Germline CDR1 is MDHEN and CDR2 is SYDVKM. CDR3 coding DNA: TGTGCCAGCAGTTTCCCACTAAACTATGGCTACACCTTC. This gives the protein CASSFPLNYGYTF.

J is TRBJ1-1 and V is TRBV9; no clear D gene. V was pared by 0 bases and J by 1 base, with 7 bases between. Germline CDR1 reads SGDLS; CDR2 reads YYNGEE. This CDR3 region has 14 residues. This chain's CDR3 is CASSVVGENTEAFF. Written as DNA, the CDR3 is TGTGCCAGCAGCGTAGTCGGGGAGAACACTGAAGCTTTCTTT.

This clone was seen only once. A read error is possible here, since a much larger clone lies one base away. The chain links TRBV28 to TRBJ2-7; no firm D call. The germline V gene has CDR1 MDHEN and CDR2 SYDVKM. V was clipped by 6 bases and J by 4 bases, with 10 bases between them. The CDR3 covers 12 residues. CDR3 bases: TGTGCCAGCAGCTGGGTCAGGTACGAGCAGTACTTC. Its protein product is CASSWVRYEQYF.

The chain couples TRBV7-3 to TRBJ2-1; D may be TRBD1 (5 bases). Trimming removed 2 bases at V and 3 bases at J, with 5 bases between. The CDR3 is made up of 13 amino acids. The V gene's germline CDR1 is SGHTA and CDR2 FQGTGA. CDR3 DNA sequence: TGTGCCAGCAGCTTACAGGGCTACAATGAGCAGTTCTTC. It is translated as CASSLQGYNEQFF.

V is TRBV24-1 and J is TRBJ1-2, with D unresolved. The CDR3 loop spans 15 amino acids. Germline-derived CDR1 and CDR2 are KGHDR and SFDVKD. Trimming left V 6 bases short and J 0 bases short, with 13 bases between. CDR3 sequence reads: CATSSPTETNYGYTF. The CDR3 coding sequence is TGTGCCACCAGTTCGCCGACGGAGACTAACTATGGCTACACCTTC.

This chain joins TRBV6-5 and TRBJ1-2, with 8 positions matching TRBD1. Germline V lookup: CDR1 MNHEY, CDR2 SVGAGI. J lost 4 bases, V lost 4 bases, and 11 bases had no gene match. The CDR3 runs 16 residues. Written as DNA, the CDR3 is TGTGCCAGCAGTTTGGCATCCGGGACAGGCTTCTATGGCTACACCTTC. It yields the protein CASSLASGTGFYGYTF.

The DNA for the CDR3 is TGTGCCTGGAGTGTAGGGGGCACTGAAGCTTTCTTT. Residues: CAWSVGGTEAFF. The rearrangement joins TRBV30 to TRBJ1-1; perhaps TRBD1 as D (6 bases). The V and J ends lost 0 bases and 4 bases respectively, with 6 bases between them. The germline CDR1 and CDR2 sequences are GTSNPN and SVGIG (reference sequence). There are 12 residues in the CDR3.

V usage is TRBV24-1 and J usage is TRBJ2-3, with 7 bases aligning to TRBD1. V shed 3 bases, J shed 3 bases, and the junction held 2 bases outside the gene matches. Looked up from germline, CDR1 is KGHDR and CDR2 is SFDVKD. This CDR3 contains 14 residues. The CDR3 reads CATSDRGPTDTQYF. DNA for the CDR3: TGTGCCACCAGTGATAGGGGGCCTACAGATACGCAGTATTTT.

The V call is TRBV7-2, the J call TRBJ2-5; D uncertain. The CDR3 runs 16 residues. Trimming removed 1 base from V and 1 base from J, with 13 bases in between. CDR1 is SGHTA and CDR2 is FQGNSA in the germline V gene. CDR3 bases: TGTGCCAGCAGCTTAGGTCCGCGCGGTATCCAAGAGACCCAGTACTTC. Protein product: CASSLGPRGIQETQYF.

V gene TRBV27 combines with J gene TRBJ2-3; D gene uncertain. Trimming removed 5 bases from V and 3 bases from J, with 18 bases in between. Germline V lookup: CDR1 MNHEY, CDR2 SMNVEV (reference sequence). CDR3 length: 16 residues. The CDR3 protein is CASSQARRRGTDTQYF. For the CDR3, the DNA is TGTGCCAGCAGTCAAGCTCGACGAAGAGGTACAGATACGCAGTATTTT.

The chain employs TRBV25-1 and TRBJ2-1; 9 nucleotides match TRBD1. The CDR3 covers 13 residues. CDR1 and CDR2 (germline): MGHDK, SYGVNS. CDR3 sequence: CGAGTGIYNEQFF. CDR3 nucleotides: TGTGGAGCCGGGACAGGGATCTACAATGAGCAGTTCTTC.

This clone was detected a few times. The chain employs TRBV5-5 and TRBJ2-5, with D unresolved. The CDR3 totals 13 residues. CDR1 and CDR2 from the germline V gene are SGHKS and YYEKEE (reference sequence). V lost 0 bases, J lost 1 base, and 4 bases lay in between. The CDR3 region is CASSLGIQETQYF. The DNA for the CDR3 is TGTGCCAGCAGCTTGGGGATCCAAGAGACCCAGTACTTC.

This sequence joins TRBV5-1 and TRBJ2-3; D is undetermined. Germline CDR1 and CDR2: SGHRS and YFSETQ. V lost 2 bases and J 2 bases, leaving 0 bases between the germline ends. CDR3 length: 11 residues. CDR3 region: CASSFTDTQYF. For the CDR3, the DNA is TGCGCCAGCAGCTTCACAGATACGCAGTATTTT.

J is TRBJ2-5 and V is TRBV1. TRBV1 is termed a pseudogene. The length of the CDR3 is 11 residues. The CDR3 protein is CTSSQGETQYF. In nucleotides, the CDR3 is TGCACCAGCAGCCAGGGTGAGACCCAGTACTTC.

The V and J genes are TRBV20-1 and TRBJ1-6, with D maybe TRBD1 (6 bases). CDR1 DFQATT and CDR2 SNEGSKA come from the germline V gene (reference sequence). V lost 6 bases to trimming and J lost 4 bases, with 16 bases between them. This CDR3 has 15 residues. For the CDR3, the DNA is TGCAGTGCCAGTTGTACAGACAGGTATAATTCACCCCTCCACTTT. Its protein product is CSASCTDRYNSPLHF.

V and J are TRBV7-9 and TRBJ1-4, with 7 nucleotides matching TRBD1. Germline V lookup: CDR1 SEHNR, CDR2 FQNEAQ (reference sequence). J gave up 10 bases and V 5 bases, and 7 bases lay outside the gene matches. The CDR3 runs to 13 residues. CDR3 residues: CASSPRGQGKLFF. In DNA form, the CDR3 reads TGTGCCAGCAGCCCGAGGGGGCAGGGAAAACTGTTTTTT. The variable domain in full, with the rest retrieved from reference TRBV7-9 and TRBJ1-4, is DTGVSQNPRHKITKRGQNVTFRCDPISEHNRLYWYRQTLGQGPEFLTYFQNEAQLEKSRLLSDRFSAERPKGSFSTLEIQRTEQGDSAMYLCASSPRGQGKLFFGSGTQLSVL.

CDR3 nucleotide sequence: TGTGCCACCAGTGACGGACCAAGCCGTGGCACAGATACGCAGTATTTT. Translated: CATSDGPSRGTDTQYF. The chain uses TRBV24-1 and TRBJ2-3; D remains ambiguous. Trimming removed 4 bases from V and 1 base from J, with 14 bases in between. There are 16 residues in the CDR3. Germline values: CDR1 KGHDR, CDR2 SFDVKD.

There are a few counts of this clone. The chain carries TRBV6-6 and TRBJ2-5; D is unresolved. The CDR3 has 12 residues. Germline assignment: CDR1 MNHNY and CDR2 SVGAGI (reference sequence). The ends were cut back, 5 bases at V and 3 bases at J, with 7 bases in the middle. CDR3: CASSRLEETQYF. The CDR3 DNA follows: TGTGCCAGCAGTCGACTGGAAGAGACCCAGTACTTC.